This T cell receptor beta chain came from a study of blood T cell repertoires in COVID-19. The germline V and J ends were trimmed by 1 base and 3 bases, with 16 bases remaining between them. In germline, CDR1 is MGHRA, CDR2 YSYEKL. The CDR3 contains 17 residues. This clone has more than one count but fewer than ten. The repertoire was sequenced with immunoSEQ multiplex PCR; TCRdb's copy has only in-frame clones and lacks some. Among 45,000 or so clones listed, roughly nine tenths were seen once. This TCR came from a man aged 40-49 years with active COVID-19. The sample was peripheral blood. The rearrangement links TRBV4-1 to TRBJ2-1; D possibly corresponds to TRBD2 (5 bases). CDR3 bases: TGCGCCAGCAGCCAAGTCGATATGGGAGTCGTCTACAATGAGCAGTTCTTC. Translation gives CASSQVDMGVVYNEQFF.